This T cell receptor beta chain was documented in a study of CD8 T cells in Susac syndrome. The study's findings and limits: The authors acknowledged that the study's TCR sequencing and HLA analysis involved relatively few individuals.

On this clonotype: The antigen is unknown.

V lost 2 bases and J 4 bases, leaving 8 bases between the germline ends. Germline loops: CDR1 KGHSH, CDR2 LQKENI. The CDR3 length is 14 residues. RNA totalling about 0.5 to 1 ug underwent reverse transcription with random hexamers. By means of immunoSEQ multiplex PCR, TCR beta CDR3 spanning 54 Vbeta and 13 Jbeta underwent amplification. TCRdb fed the immunoSEQ multiplex PCR reads into MiXCR, producing one record per CDR3 protein. The sample holds about 180,000 distinct CDR3 sequences, under 95% seen once. TCR beta sequencing covered blood CD8+ and CD4+ T cells. The authors negatively isolated CD8+ and CD4+ T cells and FACS-enriched TEMRA cells.

This receptor was taken from a human donor with multiple sclerosis. The J gene is TRBJ2-2, the V gene TRBV18; tentative D call: TRBD2 (5 bases). Sequenced sample: CD4+ T cells from PBMCs. The CDR3 region is CASSPSGPTGELFF. The CDR3 nucleotides are TGTGCCAGCTCACCAAGCGGACCCACCGGGGAGCTGTTTTTT.